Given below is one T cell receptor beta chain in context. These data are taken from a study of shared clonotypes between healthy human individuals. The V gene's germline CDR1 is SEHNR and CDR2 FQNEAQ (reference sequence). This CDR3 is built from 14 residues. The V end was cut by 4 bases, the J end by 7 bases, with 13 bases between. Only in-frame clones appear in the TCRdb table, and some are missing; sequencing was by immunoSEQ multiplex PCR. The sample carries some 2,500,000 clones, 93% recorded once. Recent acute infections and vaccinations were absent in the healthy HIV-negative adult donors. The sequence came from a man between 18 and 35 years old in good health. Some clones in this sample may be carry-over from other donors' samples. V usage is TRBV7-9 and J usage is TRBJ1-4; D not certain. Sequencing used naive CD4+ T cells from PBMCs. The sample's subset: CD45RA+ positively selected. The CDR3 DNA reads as TGTGCCAGCAGCTGGGGTGGCTCAGCTGAAAAACTGTTTTTT. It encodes CASSWGGSAEKLFF.